The 24 T cell receptor beta chains in this list originate from one sample, sequenced in a study of T cells in women clearing cervical HPV infection. This table comes from immunoSEQ multiplex PCR, and its TCRdb copy is limited to in-frame clones, with some not included. Its table lists under 40,000 clones. Material: blood buffy coat. The receptor set was obtained from a woman between 18 and 69 years old with a cervical HPV16 infection that either progressed to CIN3+ or cleared (not recorded which).

Details on this clone: The read falls 3 residues short of the CDR3 end, and the missing part is taken from the germline J gene. This chain uses TRBV20-1 with TRBJ2-7; 9 bases are shared with TRBD1. Germline lookup yields CDR1 DFQATT and CDR2 SNEGSKA (reference sequence). The CDR3 covers 13 residues. J gave up 6 bases and V 6 bases, and 9 bases lay outside the gene matches. CDR3: CSATGTGTPEQYF. Incomplete CDR3 DNA: TGCAGTGCCACCGGGACAGGGACTCCCGAG.

A word on this clone: The DNA ends 3 residues before the CDR3 does, and the rest of the CDR3 is filled in from the germline J gene. The V gene is TRBV20-1, the J gene TRBJ2-5; TRBD2 aligns across 12 bases. Germline assignment: CDR1 DFQATT and CDR2 SNEGSKA (reference sequence). V shed 1 base, J shed 0 bases, and the junction held 6 bases outside the gene matches. CDR3 size: 17 residues. The CDR3 sequence is CSARAKGLAGYQETQYF. Incomplete CDR3 DNA: TGCAGTGCTAGAGCTAAAGGACTAGCGGGATACCAAGAGACC.

Concerning this clone: The read stops 3 residues short of the end of the CDR3; the missing end is completed from the germline J gene. This sample includes further DNA sequences coding for the same CDR3. The chain couples TRBV6-1 to TRBJ2-3; D gene unclear. The CDR3 has 14 amino acids. Trimming left V 2 bases short and J 2 bases short, with 8 bases between. The germline CDR1 and CDR2 sequences are MNHNS and SASEGT. The CDR3 protein is CASSERGPTDTQYF. CDR3 DNA, as far as it was read: TGTGCCAGCAGTGAACGAGGTCCCACAGATACG.

Remarks on this clone: The sequence runs out 3 residues before the end of the CDR3; the remainder is reconstructed from the germline J gene. This sequence joins TRBV2 and TRBJ1-4; D is perhaps TRBD1 (6 bases). CDR1 and CDR2 from the germline V gene are SNHLY and FYNNEI. Trimming stripped 8 bases from V and 3 bases from J, with 13 bases between. The CDR3 extends over 14 amino acids. Partial CDR3 DNA: TGTGCCAGCCGAAACAGGGATGCTAATGAAAAA. This encodes CASRNRDANEK. The whole CDR3 region reads CASRNRDANEKLFF.

Partial CDR3 DNA: TGTGCCAGCAGACCGAGAGGACAGGGTCATAATTCACCC. Protein product: CASRPRGQGHNSP. The entire CDR3 protein reads CASRPRGQGHNSPLHF. The J gene is TRBJ1-6, the V gene TRBV7-6, with 8 nucleotides matching TRBD1. The CDR3 end falls 3 residues outside the read, so it is completed with the germline J gene. CDR3 size: 16 residues. Germline CDR1 SGHVS, CDR2 FNYEAQ. The junction had 9 bases not matched to a gene; V was cut back by 6 bases and J by 5 bases. Full variable domain (missing parts from reference TRBV7-6 and TRBJ1-6): GAGVSQSPRYKVTKRGQDVALRCDPISGHVSLYWYRQALGQGPEFLTYFNYEAQQDKSGLPNDRFSAERPEGSISTLTIQRTEQRDSAMYRCASRPRGQGHNSPLHFGNGTRLTVT.

In regard to this clone: The CDR3 goes on 3 residues after the read ends, and that part is filled in from the germline J gene. This sequence joins TRBV5-1 and TRBJ1-3; TRBD1 might be the D (5 bases). Germline CDR1 reads SGHRS; CDR2 reads YFSETQ. V was cut by 0 bases and J by 2 bases, with 9 bases left in between. The CDR3 runs to 15 residues. The CDR3 here is CASSLGQGAGNTIYF. The sequenced part of the CDR3 DNA is TGCGCCAGCAGCTTGGGCCAGGGAGCTGGAAACACC.

About this clone: The CDR3 goes on 3 residues after the read ends, and that part is filled in from the germline J gene. The chain has TRBV4-1 and TRBJ2-7; 9 positions match TRBD1. This CDR3 is built from 15 residues. The V gene end was trimmed by 5 bases and the J gene end by 6 bases; junction bases not matched to a gene: 11. Germline-derived CDR1 and CDR2 are MGHRA and YSYEKL. The CDR3 bases that were read are TGCGCCAGCAGCTACACCGGGACAGGGTCCGGCGAG. Translating it yields CASSYTGTGSGE. The complete CDR3 reads CASSYTGTGSGEQYF.

Remarks on this clone: Read sequence stops 3 residues before the CDR3 end, and the germline J gene provides the missing end. The V call is TRBV5-6, the J call TRBJ2-2; the match to TRBD1 covers 8 bases. The CDR3 is made up of 15 amino acids. CDR1 is SGHDT, CDR2 YYEEEE, per germline. CDR3 in amino acids: CASSIRTGWDEKLFF. Incomplete CDR3 DNA: TGTGCCAGCAGCATAAGGACAGGGTGGGATGAAAAG.

In the case of this clone: The read ends 3 residues early relative to the CDR3; the germline J gene fills the gap. The genes are TRBV18 and TRBJ2-3; D is ambiguous. This CDR3 is 15 amino acids long. V lost 1 base, J lost 2 bases, and 10 bases lay in between. The germline V gene has CDR1 KGHSH and CDR2 LQKENI. The CDR3 DNA, read in part, is TGTGCCAGCTCACCACGCGCGGTAGACACAGATACG. This codes for CASSPRAVDTDT. The complete CDR3 reads CASSPRAVDTDTQYF.

Comments on this clone: The CDR3 extends 3 residues past the end of the read, so its final part is completed from the germline J gene. The chain carries TRBV20-1 and TRBJ1-2; possibly TRBD1 for D (5 bases). The CDR3 is made up of 14 amino acids. Germline loops: CDR1 DFQATT, CDR2 SNEGSKA (reference sequence). CDR3 sequence reads: CSAEASGGVDTYTF. CDR3 DNA (partial): TGCAGTGCTGAGGCTAGCGGGGGAGTAGATACC.

Turning to this clone: The read finishes 3 residues shy of the CDR3 end, and the germline J gene is used to complete it. This chain uses TRBV5-1 with TRBJ2-7; 9 bases match TRBD1. V lost 0 bases, J lost 5 bases, and 3 bases stayed unmatched. Germline values: CDR1 SGHRS, CDR2 YFSETQ. The CDR3 extends over 14 amino acids. The CDR3 DNA, read in part, is TGCGCCAGCAGCTTGGACAGGGGGCACGACGAG. This codes for CASSLDRGHDE. The whole CDR3 protein is CASSLDRGHDEQYF.

Worth noting for this clone: From the germline J gene comes the end of the CDR3, since the read stops 3 residues before it. J is TRBJ2-2 and V is TRBV30; 9 positions agree with TRBD1. This CDR3 region has 16 residues. Looked up from germline, CDR1 is GTSNPN and CDR2 is SVGIG (reference sequence). The CDR3 sequence: CAYQDGTGLRNEKLFF. CDR3 bases read: TGTGCCTACCAAGACGGGACAGGGTTAAGGAATGAAAAG.

A remark on this clone: With the read ending 3 residues before the CDR3 end, the germline J gene is used to fill in that end. This rearrangement joins TRBV7-8 to TRBJ1-2, with a weak D call TRBD1 (6 bases). Germline CDR1 SGHVS, CDR2 FQNEAQ. This CDR3 region has 16 residues. CDR3 sequence reads: CASSLGFGGLHSGYTF. The sequenced CDR3 bases are TGTGCCAGCAGCTTAGGTTTCGGGGGGCTGCACTCCGGC.

In regard to this clone: The read is 3 residues too short to cover the CDR3 end, so that end is filled in from the germline J gene. The chain recombines TRBV2 with TRBJ1-5; D is ambiguous. The CDR3 is 13 amino acids. Germline CDR1 is SNHLY and CDR2 is FYNNEI. The V gene lost 5 bases and the J gene lost 5 bases, with 10 bases spanning the gap. CDR3 bases read: TGTGCCAGCAGTCCGGGGTGGGATCAGCCC. Translating gives CASSPGWDQP. The entire CDR3 reads CASSPGWDQPQHF.

On this clone itself: Coverage ceases 3 residues before the CDR3 finishes, and the germline J gene fills in the end. The chain combines TRBV7-3 with TRBJ2-5; 11 nucleotides agree with TRBD2. V lost 5 bases and J lost 5; bases outside the gene matches: 7. The CDR3 runs 15 residues. The germline CDR1 and CDR2 sequences are SGHTA and FQGTGA. The DNA read from the CDR3 is TGTGCCAGCAGCGTTAGCGGGGGGGCCTTGGAGACC. Residues: CASSVSGGALET. From start to end, the CDR3 is CASSVSGGALETQYF.

For this clone: The read terminates 3 residues before the CDR3 end, so the remaining end is supplied by the germline J gene. This chain joins TRBV18 and TRBJ1-2; 7 bases line up with TRBD1. CDR1 is KGHSH, CDR2 LQKENI, per germline. The CDR3 has 13 residues. The sequenced part of the CDR3 DNA is TGTGCCAGCTCGGGAGACAGGGTGTCCGGC. This encodes CASSGDRVSG. The whole CDR3 reads CASSGDRVSGYTF.

The sequenced CDR3 bases are TGTGCCAGCTCACCACTAACAGGGGGCACAGATACC. This sequence encodes CASSPLTGGTDT. The complete CDR3 reads CASSPLTGGTDTYTF. The V call is TRBV18, the J call TRBJ1-2; 9 bases map to TRBD1. The read is 3 residues too short to cover the CDR3 end, so that end is filled in from the germline J gene. Germline CDR1 is KGHSH and CDR2 is LQKENI. CDR3 length equals 15 residues.

Concerning this clone itself: The CDR3 goes on 3 residues after the read ends, and that part is filled in from the germline J gene. The chain employs TRBV6-1 and TRBJ2-5; 14 bases line up with TRBD2. The V segment lost 0 bases and the J segment 4 bases; nucleotides outside the gene matches: 7. The CDR3 has 18 amino acids. CDR1 and CDR2 (germline): MNHNS, SASEGT. The CDR3 reads CASSEAIKGLAGAETQYF. CDR3 DNA (partial): TGTGCCAGCAGTGAAGCCATAAAGGGACTAGCGGGGGCAGAGACC.

As to this clone: The read is 3 residues too short to cover the CDR3 end, so that end is filled in from the germline J gene. This chain uses TRBV4-2 with TRBJ1-6; the match to TRBD1 covers 7 bases. Per germline, CDR1 LGHNA and CDR2 YNFKEQ. This CDR3 comprises 15 residues. V gave up 4 bases and J gave up 8 bases; unmatched junction bases: 8. The CDR3 protein is CASSRKPTGDSPLHF. CDR3 bases read: TGTGCCAGCAGCCGTAAACCAACAGGGGATTCACCC.

Notes on this clone: The CDR3 end falls 3 residues outside the read, so it is completed with the germline J gene. This sequence joins TRBV10-3 and TRBJ1-3, with D possibly being TRBD1 (6 bases). The CDR3 length is 15 residues. The germline gives CDR1 ENHRY, CDR2 SYGVKD. CDR3 DNA, as far as it was read: TGTGCCATCAGTGAGTCGGGGGTGTCTCGGGGGGCG. Its translation is CAISESGVSRGA. The full CDR3 is CAISESGVSRGAIYF.

As to this clone: Coverage ceases 3 residues before the CDR3 finishes, and the germline J gene fills in the end. V and J are TRBV18 and TRBJ1-5; a possible D gene is TRBD1 (5 bases). There are 16 residues in the CDR3. Between the trimmed V and J ends, which lost 2 bases and 6 bases, there was a span of 17 bases. Germline V CDR1 and CDR2: KGHSH, LQKENI. The CDR3 bases that were read are TGTGCCAGCTCACCAAGAAGTGGGGGGGTCGCTCAGCCC. Translation: CASSPRSGGVAQP. The whole CDR3 is CASSPRSGGVAQPQHF.

Points on this clone: The CDR3 end lies 3 residues beyond the end of the read and is filled in from the germline J gene. This chain links TRBV2 with TRBJ2-7, with D possibly TRBD2 on 6 matching bases. V was pared by 7 bases and J by 3 bases, with 10 bases between. This CDR3 is built from 12 residues. The germline CDR1 and CDR2 sequences are SNHLY and FYNNEI. Here the CDR3 reads CASIGTFYEQYF. The sequenced CDR3 bases are TGTGCCAGCATAGGGACTTTCTACGAG.

About this clone itself: The read comes to an end 3 residues before the CDR3 does, leaving the germline J gene to fill in the end. The chain recombines TRBV14 with TRBJ2-3; 10 bases agree with TRBD1. The V gene end was trimmed by 0 bases and the J gene end by 1 base; junction bases not matched to a gene: 10. The CDR3 is made up of 19 amino acids. Germline V gene sequence: CDR1 SGHDN, CDR2 FVKESK. The CDR3 sequence is CASSQDWTGGGRGTDTQYF. CDR3 DNA (partial): TGTGCCAGCAGCCAAGATTGGACAGGGGGAGGTCGGGGCACAGATACG.

On this clone: The sequenced fragment ends 3 residues before the CDR3 boundary, so the rest is inferred from the germline J gene. The chain links TRBV2 to TRBJ2-3; 12 nucleotides match TRBD2. Germline V gene lookup returns CDR1 SNHLY and CDR2 FYNNEI. The CDR3 covers 17 residues. V shed 1 base, J shed 6 bases, and the junction held 8 bases outside the gene matches. The sequenced CDR3 bases are TGTGCCAGCAGTGAAGTGACTAGCGGGAGCCATCTGGATACG. It translates to CASSEVTSGSHLDT. The whole CDR3 is CASSEVTSGSHLDTQYF.